This T cell receptor (beta chain) was obtained from a study of T cell responses to AZD1222 COVID-19 vaccine. Study conclusions and caveats: Across spike, vaccine-associated CD4 TCRs were found, dominant at 160-218 and 743-854.

Points on this clone: No antigen is known for it.

Germline CDR1 MNHEY, CDR2 SVGAGI. The CDR3 covers 14 residues. With V trimmed by 7 bases and J by 10 bases, 10 bases remained unmatched. Here immunoSEQ multiplex PCR was the method, and the copy in TCRdb shows in-frame clones only, minus some. The repertoire includes roughly 93,000 clones, approximately 86% of them detected once, and 6.3% sits in the top ten. This sequence was found in an adult in good health. V gene TRBV6-5 combines with J gene TRBJ1-6; the match to TRBD1 covers 7 bases. Source: peripheral blood, taken on day 0 of AZD1222 vaccination. CDR3 protein: CASTTGLGRSPLHF. The CDR3 DNA reads as TGTGCCAGCACGACAGGGCTTGGGAGGTCACCCCTCCACTTT.